This T cell receptor beta chain appears in the sequencing data of a study of T cells in Graves' hyperthyroidism and ophthalmopathy (dated by TCRdb to the late 2010s). Regarding the complete study: Peripheral blood was collected at initial diagnosis, before any treatment. To identify TCR V-J signatures that set the groups apart, the researchers used a discovery cohort of more than 95 patients, made up of 40 to 45 with Graves' ophthalmopathy and about 59 with stable Graves' hyperthyroidism. Prospective prediction of ophthalmopathy was tested in an independent validation cohort consisting of some 18 hyperthyroidism patients and some 16 patients who later progressed to ophthalmopathy. For training and testing, the 100 or so patients in the discovery cohort were randomly divided in a 7:3 ratio. The study also compared thyroid tissue and blood T-cell repertoires from more than 5 Graves' hyperthyroidism patients. After blood sampling, hyperthyroidism patients were treated with methimazole at a starting dose of 30 mg daily, and ophthalmopathy patients were treated with high-dose intravenous methylprednisolone. According to the paper, TCR Vbeta CDR3 sequencing was carried out on over 130 peripheral blood samples, which came from approximately 43 ophthalmopathy, around 75 hyperthyroidism and about 17 progressor patients.

V was cut back by 6 bases and J by 7 bases, leaving a gap of 13 bases between them. The CDR3 spans 14 residues, from the cysteine through the phenylalanine. CDR3 DNA is the only sequence kept; it has 42 bases, read in frame from the first base. CDR1 and CDR2 are drawn from the germline V gene: MNHNS, SASEGT. The TCR beta CDR3 regions were amplified from the RNA transcripts. A first-round RT-PCR of the TCR CDR3 used the HTBI primer set with the Qiagen OneStep RT-PCR kit. The libraries were constructed in a second round of multiplex PCR and then size-selected and purified. Libraries were sequenced paired-end with 100 bp reads on an Illumina HiSeq2000. Processing in the source paper ran as follows. SOAPnuke was used to process the raw data, with reads discarded if the reads contained adapters or uncalled bases, had a mean Phred below 15, or lacked an exact constant-primer or identifier match. High-quality paired reads were merged using COPE v1.2.5, and each unique nucleotide sequence was defined as a clonotype. MiTCR v1.1 was used to align clonotypes to the IMGT TRBV, TRBD and TRBJ reference segments. Analysis was restricted to V-J combinations with a frequency above 0.0001, which covered 98% to 99.2% of repertoires. The TCS score was defined as the ratio of F50 (clonal expansion) to E x V (chaos), calculated using BLOSUM62-based TCRdist between CDR3 peptides within each V-J. Welch's t-statistics and random forest reduced 514 V-J features to roughly 13, which were used in a naive Bayes classifier (R e1071). TCRdb redid the processing of the public reads, applying fastp at Q25 and MiXCR, and retained in-frame beta chains. Identical CDR3 protein sequences are pooled into one entry, listed with their most common genes and DNA. These V and J calls derive from TCRdb rather than the authors' analysis. The sample table shows more than 550,000 distinct CDR3 sequences, and around 15% are seen once. Jointly, the top ten make up 15% of the sample.

A patient counted as having stable Graves' hyperthyroidism if no progression to ophthalmopathy occurred over 18 months of follow-up. Hyperthyroidism patients were newly diagnosed, had a disease duration of under 2 months, and were aged 18 to 65 years. Exclusion was applied to patients with uncontrolled infections, other autoimmune diseases, pregnancy or lactation. Diagnoses were established on the basis of clinical symptoms, serum thyroxine and TRAb, thyroid ultrasound, and orbital computed tomography. PBMCs were separated from 7.5 to 10 ml of fresh peripheral blood using Ficoll-Paque density gradient centrifugation. Trizol reagent was used to extract total RNA, and RNA quality was then checked on an Agilent 2100 Bioanalyzer. This clonotype was counted many times. Its antigen is not yet known. No much larger clone is present one base from it, and per-base qualities are unavailable. What the study reported, not specific to this receptor: In validation, progression to ophthalmopathy was predicted by the model with 70.59% sensitivity and under 85% specificity, a median of approximately 7.1 months before onset. Most expanded thyroid clonotypes (frequency above 0.001) were also detected in blood, suggesting blood repertoires may reflect thyroid immune responses. A model built on a 13 V-J signature distinguished ophthalmopathy from stable hyperthyroidism, reaching 85% to 90% sensitivity and about 81% specificity in cross-validation and 80%/75% in testing. Sample size was not statistically predetermined, and investigators were not blinded to group allocation.

The clonotype originates from a man in his fifties with Graves' hyperthyroidism. Material: blood. The rearranged chain carries TRBV6-1 and TRBJ1-6; D gene: possibly TRBD1, on 5 matching bases. For the CDR3, the sequence is CASSYRPPNSPLHF. The nucleotide sequence is TGTGCCAGCAGCTACAGGCCACCGAATTCACCCCTCCACTTT.